Listed here is a single T cell receptor (beta chain). The V and J ends lost 3 bases and 6 bases respectively, with 24 bases between them. The length of the CDR3 is 18 residues. CDR1 is MGHDK and CDR2 is SYGVNS in the germline V gene. The data were taken from a study of cytomegalovirus exposure and HLA in healthy donors. Use of 60 Vbeta and 13 Jbeta primers characterized the PCR. Sequencing used immunoSEQ multiplex PCR; TCRdb keeps in-frame clones, though not all of them. In total, the table holds over 25,000 clones. The sample was PBMCs. This chain uses TRBV25-1 with TRBJ2-4, with a tentative D call TRBD2 (6 bases). This receptor was identified in a man aged 30-40 years in good health and CMV-seronegative. DNA for the CDR3: TGTGCCAGCAGTGAGGAATCGAACGGGGGAATGGGGGGAAACATTCAGTACTTC. Amino acid sequence: CASSEESNGGMGGNIQYF.